The clone carrying this T cell receptor (beta chain) was picked up one time. Original analysis: Cell counts per sample came from amplifying reference gene primers. Data came from immunoSEQ multiplex PCR; TCRdb stores just in-frame clones and leaves some out. That table furnishes V, J and clone size, whereas the DNA furnished D and trimming. The table shows roughly 84,000 clones, with roughly 76% occurring only once. V lost 5 bases, J lost 0 bases, and 17 bases lay in between. The CDR3 length is 16 residues. Germline V gene lookup returns CDR1 SGHDT and CDR2 YYEEEE. The record originates from a study of blood T cell repertoires in COVID-19. Looking at the study overall: The United States, Italy and Spain were the sources of the acute and convalescent COVID-19 samples. PBMCs, B-cell-depleted T cells, or T cells were the source of the cDNA or gDNA that made up the material.

This sequence originates from a woman in her fifties or sixties with acute or convalescent COVID-19. Input material: peripheral blood. The chain combines TRBV5-6 with TRBJ1-2; D is uncertain. CDR3 protein: CASRPWQDTPNYGYTF. CDR3 nucleotide sequence: TGTGCCAGCAGACCCTGGCAGGATACACCTAACTATGGCTACACCTTC.